Below, 2 T cell receptor beta chains from the same sample are listed, as sequenced in a study of spatial heterogeneity in lung cancer. One entry per CDR3 protein results from TCRdb running MiXCR on the 5' RACE reads. The data hold about 85,000 distinct CDR3 sequences, with approximately 20% observed a single time. Time point: sample taken at primary tumor resection. Frozen PBMC, nontumor lung or tumor provided whole RNA, which was sequenced unsorted. The sample consisted of PBMCs, taken at surgery. The receptors were gathered from a male donor with early-stage non-small cell lung cancer.

The CDR3 region has the DNA TGTGCCAGCAGCTACCATAGCGGGACGGCGGTAGATACGCAGTATTTT. This sequence encodes CASSYHSGTAVDTQYF. The chain is built from TRBV5-4 and TRBJ2-3, with 8 bases aligning to TRBD2. J lost 5 bases, V lost 3 bases, and 11 bases had no gene match. Germline V CDR1 and CDR2: SGHNT, YYREEE (reference sequence). This CDR3 contains 16 residues.

This clonotype was counted only a few times. The rearrangement links TRBV6-5 to TRBJ1-2, with 7 bases aligning to TRBD1. The CDR3 contains 15 residues. Germline trimming cut 7 bases from V and 4 bases from J; bases unmatched to any gene: 12. Per germline, CDR1 MNHEY and CDR2 SVGAGI. CDR3 amino acids: CASTPTGQTGYGYTF. CDR3 nucleotide sequence: TGTGCCAGCACTCCGACAGGGCAAACTGGCTATGGCTACACCTTC.